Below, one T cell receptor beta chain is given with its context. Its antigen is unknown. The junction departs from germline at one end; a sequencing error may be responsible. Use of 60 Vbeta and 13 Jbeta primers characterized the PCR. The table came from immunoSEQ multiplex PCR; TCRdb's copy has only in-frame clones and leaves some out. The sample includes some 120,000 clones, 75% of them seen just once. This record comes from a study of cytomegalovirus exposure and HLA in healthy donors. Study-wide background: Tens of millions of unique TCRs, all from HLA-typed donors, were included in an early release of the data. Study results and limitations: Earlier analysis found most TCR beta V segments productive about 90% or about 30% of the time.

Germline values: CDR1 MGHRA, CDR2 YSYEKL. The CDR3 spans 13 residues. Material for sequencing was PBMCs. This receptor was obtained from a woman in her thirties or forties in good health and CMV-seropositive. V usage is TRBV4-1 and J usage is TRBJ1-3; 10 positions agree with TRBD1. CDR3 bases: TGCGCCAGCAGCCTCGTCGAGGGACAGGGGCCAATTTTT. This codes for CASSLVEGQGPIF.